A single sample gave rise to the 2 T cell receptor beta chains below, sequenced in a study of shared clonotypes between healthy human individuals. The repertoire was sequenced with immunoSEQ multiplex PCR; TCRdb's copy has only in-frame clones and lacks some. The table lists some 1 million clones, around 74% of them singletons. Sequencing used memory CD4+ T cells sorted from blood. As to subset: CD45RA-negative fraction. The origin of the receptors is a man between 18 and 35 years old in good health.

The J gene is TRBJ1-1, the V gene TRBV19; possible D gene TRBD1, 5 bases. CDR1 is LNHDA, CDR2 SQIVND, per germline (reference sequence). The CDR3 is 14 amino acids. Trimming left V 5 bases short and J 3 bases short, with 13 bases between. The CDR3, as DNA: TGTGCCAGTAGTGGGATCGGGGGGGACACTGAAGCTTTCTTT. Its translation: CASSGIGGDTEAFF.

This clone was seen repeatedly, ten times or more. This sequence joins TRBV30 and TRBJ1-2; D remains ambiguous. Germline-derived CDR1 and CDR2 are GTSNPN and SVGIG (reference sequence). The V end lost 2 bases, the J end lost 2 bases, and 12 bases lay between the germline ends. The CDR3 length is 14 residues. The CDR3, as DNA: TGTGCCTGGAGTTACCGAACAAACAACTATGGCTACACCTTC. Translation gives CAWSYRTNNYGYTF.